The 11 T cell receptor beta chains given below trace back to one sample, sequenced in a study of cytomegalovirus exposure and HLA in healthy donors. This PCR relied on a set of 60 Vbeta primers and 13 Jbeta primers. Some clones are missing from TCRdb's copy, which holds only in-frame ones; the method was immunoSEQ multiplex PCR. The data show around 90,000 clones, roughly 63% seen once. Specimen: PBMCs. The receptors were sampled from a boy aged 5-17 years in good health and CMV-seropositive.

The chain carries TRBV29-1 and TRBJ2-1, with 10 nucleotides matching TRBD2. Germline V gene lookup returns CDR1 SQVTM and CDR2 ANQGSEA. J lost 4 bases, V lost 4 bases, and 4 bases had no gene match. The CDR3 has 14 residues. The CDR3 reads CSVGAGGIYNEQFF. The CDR3, as DNA: TGCAGCGTTGGAGCGGGGGGGATATACAATGAGCAGTTCTTC.

This chain joins TRBV7-9 and TRBJ1-1; 9 positions agree with TRBD1. Germline assignment: CDR1 SEHNR and CDR2 FQNEAQ (reference sequence). With 1 base clipped from V and 7 bases from J, the junction kept 13 bases outside the gene matches. The CDR3 runs 17 residues. CDR3 loop: CASSLGGTGTFLGEAFF. CDR3 in DNA: TGTGCCAGCAGCTTAGGGGGGACAGGGACGTTCCTAGGTGAAGCTTTCTTT.

The chain employs TRBV19 and TRBJ1-1, with TRBD1 as a possible D gene (6 bases). The CDR3 is 13 amino acids. The germline gives CDR1 LNHDA, CDR2 SQIVND (reference sequence). Trimming cost V 9 bases and J 2 bases, with 13 bases left between them. The CDR3 DNA reads TGTGCCAGCATGGGGGCTGTCAACACTGAAGCTTTCTTT. Translated, it gives CASMGAVNTEAFF.

This clone was seen only a few times. The J gene is TRBJ2-7, the V gene TRBV5-1; possible D gene TRBD1, 6 bases. The CDR3 is made up of 15 amino acids. Germline assignment: CDR1 SGHRS and CDR2 YFSETQ. The ends were cut back, 4 bases at V and 0 bases at J, with 14 bases in the middle. The CDR3 loop is CASSPDRTSSYEQYF. For the CDR3, the DNA is TGCGCCAGCAGCCCAGACAGGACAAGCTCCTACGAGCAGTACTTC.

The chain joins TRBV29-1 to TRBJ2-7; D uncertain. The CDR3 spans 14 residues. Germline loops: CDR1 SQVTM, CDR2 ANQGSEA. V shed 4 bases and J shed 1 base, with 14 bases lying between them. CDR3 nucleotide sequence: TGCAGCGTTGTTCGTAGCCCGGAATCCTACGAGCAGTACTTC. This encodes CSVVRSPESYEQYF.

The rearrangement links TRBV5-1 to TRBJ2-3, with 8 bases that match TRBD2. This CDR3 has 16 residues. Germline V gene lookup returns CDR1 SGHRS and CDR2 YFSETQ. The trim removed 3 bases at V and 1 base at J, leaving 7 bases unmatched. As DNA, the CDR3 is TGCGCCAGCAGCTCGATCAGCGGGAGAGGCACAGATACGCAGTATTTT. Translating gives CASSSISGRGTDTQYF. Filled out from reference TRBV5-1 and TRBJ2-3, the complete variable domain reads KAGVTQTPRYLIKTRGQQVTLSCSPISGHRSVSWYQQTPGQGLQFLFEYFSETQRNKGNFPGRFSGRQFSNSRSEMNVSTLELGDSALYLCASSSISGRGTDTQYFGPGTRLTVL.

V gene TRBV5-6 combines with J gene TRBJ1-3; possibly TRBD1 for D (6 bases). CDR3 length: 14 amino acids. V was cut by 5 bases and J by 2 bases, with 11 bases left in between. CDR1 is SGHDT and CDR2 is YYEEEE in the germline V gene. CDR3 nucleotide sequence: TGTGCCAGCAGGGAAGCAGGGGCTGGAAACACCATATATTTT. Its protein product is CASREAGAGNTIYF.

The V gene is TRBV7-3, the J gene TRBJ2-2; TRBD2 agrees at 13 bases. Germline V CDR1 and CDR2: SGHTA, FQGTGA. Trimming took 5 bases from V and 7 from J; bases not matched to a gene: 10. The CDR3 extends over 17 amino acids. CDR3 in DNA: TGTGCCAGCAGCGCCACTAGCGGGGGGGCCTTAGGCGGGGAGCTGTTTTTT. It specifies CASSATSGGALGGELFF. The whole variable domain, filled in from reference TRBV7-3 and TRBJ2-2, reads GAGVSQTPSNKVTEKGKYVELRCDPISGHTALYWYRQSLGQGPEFLIYFQGTGAADDSGLPNDRFFAVRPEGSVSTLKIQRTERGDSAVYLCASSATSGGALGGELFFGEGSRLTVL.

This clone occurred a few times. The chain has TRBV7-2 and TRBJ2-5; 9 positions match TRBD1. Per germline, CDR1 SGHTA and CDR2 FQGNSA. This CDR3 contains 15 residues. V dropped 5 bases and J dropped 5; count of bases not matched to a gene: 9. CDR3 sequence: CASSVIQGARETQYF. The CDR3 nucleotides read TGTGCCAGCAGCGTAATACAGGGGGCACGGGAGACCCAGTACTTC.

The J gene is TRBJ2-3, the V gene TRBV5-1, with D perhaps TRBD2 (5 bases). Trimming took off 7 bases at V and 4 bases at J, with 13 bases between the two ends. Germline CDR1 and CDR2: SGHRS and YFSETQ. This CDR3 has 13 residues. CDR3 nucleotides: TGCGCCAGCGGACTTTCGAACGCAGATACGCAGTATTTT. Its protein is CASGLSNADTQYF.

J is TRBJ2-7 and V is TRBV6-5, with 8 bases matching TRBD1. V lost 6 bases to trimming and J lost 0 bases; unmatched junction nucleotides: 7. The CDR3 has 15 residues. Germline CDR1 MNHEY, CDR2 SVGAGI. The CDR3: CASRLGTGGSYEQYF. DNA for the CDR3: TGTGCCAGCAGGCTCGGGACAGGAGGCTCCTACGAGCAGTACTTC.